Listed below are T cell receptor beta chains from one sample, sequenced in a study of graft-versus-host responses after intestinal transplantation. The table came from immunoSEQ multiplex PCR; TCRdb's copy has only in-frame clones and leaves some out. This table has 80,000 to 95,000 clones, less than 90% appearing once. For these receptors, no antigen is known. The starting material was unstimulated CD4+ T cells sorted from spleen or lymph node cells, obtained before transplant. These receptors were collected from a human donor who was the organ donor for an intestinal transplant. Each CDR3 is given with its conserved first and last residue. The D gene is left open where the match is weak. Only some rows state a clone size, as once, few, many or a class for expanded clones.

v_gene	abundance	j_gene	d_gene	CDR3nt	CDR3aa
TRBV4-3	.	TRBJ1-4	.	TGCGCCAGCAGCCAAGACTACGCAGGGGCAACTAATGAAAAACTGTTTTTT	CASSQDYAGATNEKLFF
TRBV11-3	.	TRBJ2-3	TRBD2	TGTGCCAGCAGCTTAATCGGATTTCGGGGGGGGAGAGGAGATACGCAGTATTTT	CASSLIGFRGGRGDTQYF
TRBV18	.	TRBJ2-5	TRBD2	TGTGCCAGCTCTCTCAGCGGGAGCGCAGGAGAGACCCAGTACTTC	CASSLSGSAGETQYF
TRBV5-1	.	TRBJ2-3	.	TGCGCCAGCAGCTTGAACGGGGGGCCCGCAGATACGCAGTATTTT	CASSLNGGPADTQYF
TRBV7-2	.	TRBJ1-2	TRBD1	TGTGCCAGCAGACCGGACAGGCTAAATGGCTACACCTTC	CASRPDRLNGYTF
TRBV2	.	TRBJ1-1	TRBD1	TGTGCCAGCAGCGGACAGGGAGTGAACACTGAAGCTTTCTTT	CASSGQGVNTEAFF
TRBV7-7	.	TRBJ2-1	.	TGTGCTAGCGCTCCCCGGGAAGCCGTTGAGCAGTTCTTC	CASAPREAVEQFF
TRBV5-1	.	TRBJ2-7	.	TGCGCCAGCAGCTTGAACAGGGATAAACAGCAGTACTTC	CASSLNRDKQQYF
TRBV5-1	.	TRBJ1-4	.	TGCGCCAGCAGCTCCACTACAACTAATGAAAAACTGTTTTTT	CASSSTTTNEKLFF
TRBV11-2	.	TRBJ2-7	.	TGTGCCAGCAGCTTAGATCGCGGGCGGGAGCAGTACTTC	CASSLDRGREQYF
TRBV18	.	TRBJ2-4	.	TGTGCCAGCTCACAGGGGAACGGTGACATTCAGTACTTC	CASSQGNGDIQYF
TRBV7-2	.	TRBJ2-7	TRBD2	TGTGCCAGCAGCTTAGCGTTCGGGGGGGCTGAATGGAAGCAGTACTTC	CASSLAFGGAEWKQYF
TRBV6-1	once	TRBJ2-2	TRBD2	TGTGCCAGCAGCCCGGGACTAGCGGGGACCGGGGAGCTGTTTTTT	CASSPGLAGTGELFF
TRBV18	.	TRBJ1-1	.	TGTGCCAGCTGGCAGGGATTGAGCGACACTGAAGCTTTCTTT	CASWQGLSDTEAFF
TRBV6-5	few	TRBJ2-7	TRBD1	TGTGCCAGCAGTTGGGACAGCTCCTACGAGCAGTACTTC	CASSWDSSYEQYF
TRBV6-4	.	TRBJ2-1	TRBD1	TGTGCCAGCAGTGGGACAGGGGAAAAGAATGAGCAGTTCTTC	CASSGTGEKNEQFF
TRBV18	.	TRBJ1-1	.	TGTGCCAGCTCACAATCAGGAGGGAACACTGAAGCTTTCTTT	CASSQSGGNTEAFF
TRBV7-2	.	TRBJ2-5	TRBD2	TGTGCCAGCAGCTGGACGGGACTAGCGGGAATGGAGACCCAGTACTTC	CASSWTGLAGMETQYF
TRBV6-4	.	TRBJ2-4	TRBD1	TGTGCCAGCGCTGGGCGTACCGACAGGGGTGGGTACTTC	CASAGRTDRGGYF
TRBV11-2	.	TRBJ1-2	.	TGTGCCAGCAGCCCTCTCCGGGGCGGGGTAGATCGGCTCCGTGGCTACACCTTC	CASSPLRGGVDRLRGYTF
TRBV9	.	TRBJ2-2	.	TGTGCCAGCAGCGTCCACGGAGCCGGTTTTAACACCGGGGAGCTGTTTTTT	CASSVHGAGFNTGELFF
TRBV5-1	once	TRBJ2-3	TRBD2	TGCGCCAGCAAGTTAGCGGGAGGGGGCACAGATACGCAGTATTTT	CASKLAGGGTDTQYF
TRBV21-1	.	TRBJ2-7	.	TGTGCCAGCAGCACCATAGCGGGAGAGCCCAACTACGAGCAGTACTTC	CASSTIAGEPNYEQYF
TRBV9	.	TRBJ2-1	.	TGTGCCAGCAGCCCGGGACTTACCTACAATGAGCAGTTCTTC	CASSPGLTYNEQFF
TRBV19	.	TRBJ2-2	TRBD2	TGTGCCAGTAGTATAAGCGGGAAGAGTTACACCGGGGAGCTGTTTTTT	CASSISGKSYTGELFF
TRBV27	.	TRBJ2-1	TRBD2	TGTGCCAGCAGTTTCTCCGTCCGCGGGAGCTCCTACAATGAGCAGTTCTTC	CASSFSVRGSSYNEQFF
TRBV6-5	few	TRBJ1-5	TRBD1	TGTGCCAGCAGTCAAGACAGGGTGTTTCCCCAGCATTTT	CASSQDRVFPQHF
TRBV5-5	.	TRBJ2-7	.	TGTGCCAGCAGTTTGGGCGGGGGCGCTTCCTACGAGCAGTACTTC	CASSLGGGASYEQYF
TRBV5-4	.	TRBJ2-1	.	TGTGCCAGCAGCTTGGAAGCGGCCGCCTACAATGAGCAGTTCTTC	CASSLEAAAYNEQFF
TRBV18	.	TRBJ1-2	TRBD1	TGTGCCAGCTCACAGGGACAGAACTATGGCTACACCTTC	CASSQGQNYGYTF
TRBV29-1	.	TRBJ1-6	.	TGCAGCGCCAGGGAAGGAAACAATTCACCCCTCCACTTT	CSAREGNNSPLHF
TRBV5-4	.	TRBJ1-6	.	TGTGCCAGCAGCATTGGACATGCGTCTGTAGTTTCACCCCTCCACTTT	CASSIGHASVVSPLHF
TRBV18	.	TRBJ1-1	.	TGTGCCAGCTCACCACGCGGGGGGGACCCTGAAGCTTTCTTT	CASSPRGGDPEAFF
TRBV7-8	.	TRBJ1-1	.	TGTGCCAGCAGTCGCCTCAGGGGTAAAACTGAAGCTTTCTTT	CASSRLRGKTEAFF
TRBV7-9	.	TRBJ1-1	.	TGTGCCAGCACCGGGACGGGGGGGGTTATTGGAAGTCACACTGAAGCTTTCTTT	CASTGTGGVIGSHTEAFF
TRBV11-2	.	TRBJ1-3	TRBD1	TGTGCCAGCAGCCAGACAGGGACACCCTCTGGAAACACCATATATTTT	CASSQTGTPSGNTIYF
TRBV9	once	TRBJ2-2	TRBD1	TGTGCCAGCAGCTCCCGGACAGGCCGTTACACCGGGGAGCTGTTTTTT	CASSSRTGRYTGELFF
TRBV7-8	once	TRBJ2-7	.	TGTGCCAGCAGCTTAGTTTATCCAGGGAGGCACGAGCAGTACTTC	CASSLVYPGRHEQYF
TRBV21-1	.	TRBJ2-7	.	TGTGCCAGCAGCAAAGACCGAACAGGGGTGGACGAGCAGTACTTC	CASSKDRTGVDEQYF
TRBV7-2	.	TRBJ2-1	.	TGTGCCAGCAGCCTACGGGCTGGAGGGGGCCATGAGCAGTTCTTC	CASSLRAGGGHEQFF
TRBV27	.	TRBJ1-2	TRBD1	TGTGCCAGCAGTTTATGGGGGGTTGGGACAGGGGGGTATGGCTACACCTTC	CASSLWGVGTGGYGYTF
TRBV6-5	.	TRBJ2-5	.	TGTGCCAGCAGTCTTTCCCGGGGGAGGGAGACCCAGTACTTC	CASSLSRGRETQYF
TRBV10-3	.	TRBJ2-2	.	TGTGCCATCAGTGGGGAAAGGGGGTTCACCGGGGAGCTGTTTTTT	CAISGERGFTGELFF
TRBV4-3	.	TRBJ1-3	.	TGCGCCAGCAGCCAAGACAGCTCTGGAAACACCATATATTTT	CASSQDSSGNTIYF
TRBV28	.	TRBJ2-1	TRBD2	TGTGCCAGCAGTTTAATGGAAAGCGGGGCTTACAATGAGCAGTTCTTC	CASSLMESGAYNEQFF
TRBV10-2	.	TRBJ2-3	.	TGCGCCAGCAGTGCTAGCGCAAGCACAGATACGCAGTATTTT	CASSASASTDTQYF
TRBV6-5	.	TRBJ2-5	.	TGTGCCAGCAGTTACCAACAGGGAGGGGAGACCCAGTACTTC	CASSYQQGGETQYF
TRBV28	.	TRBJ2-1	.	TGTGCCAGCAGTTTATGGAATTCCGGGACTTGGAAAAGCAATGAGCAGTTCTTC	CASSLWNSGTWKSNEQFF
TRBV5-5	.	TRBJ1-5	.	TGTGCCAGCAGCTTCGGGGGGCCTAGCAATCAGCCCCAGCATTTT	CASSFGGPSNQPQHF
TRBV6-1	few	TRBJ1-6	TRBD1	TGTGCCAGCAGCTCTGGGGGACAGGGGACTTCACCCCTCCACTTT	CASSSGGQGTSPLHF
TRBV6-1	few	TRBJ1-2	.	TGTGCCAGCGGAGGGACTGCGGAAGGAGGCTACACCTTC	CASGGTAEGGYTF
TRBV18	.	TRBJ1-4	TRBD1	TGTGCCAGCTCACCACAGGGGGCGAGAGAAAAACTGTTTTTT	CASSPQGAREKLFF
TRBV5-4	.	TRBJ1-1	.	TGTGCCAGCAACCTCCTAGGTGACACTGAAGCTTTCTTT	CASNLLGDTEAFF